These 18 T cell receptor beta chains originate from one sample sequenced in a study of response to subunit inactivated influenza vaccine. TCRdb recomputed calls from the RT-PCR reads with MiXCR, one row per CDR3 protein. The sample contains hundreds of thousands of distinct CDR3 sequences, 11% to 15% of which appear only once. Sequencing was performed on PBMCs from blood, taken around 14 days before vaccination. Source of these receptors: a man aged 50 or older who received an inactivated influenza vaccine.

This clonotype showed up just a few times. The genes are TRBV12-3 or TRBV12-4 and TRBJ2-5; possible D gene TRBD1, 6 bases. Trimming shortened V by 8 bases and J by 4 bases, and 23 bases separated the two germline ends. CDR3 size: 16 residues. This CDR3 reads CASSPRGQRFGETQYF. The CDR3, as DNA: TGTGCCAGCTCTCCCCGAGGACAGAGGTTTGGAGAGACCCAGTACTTC.

The chain joins TRBV6-2 or TRBV6-3 to TRBJ1-2; D is undetermined. From germline, CDR1 is MNHEY and CDR2 SVGEGT. This CDR3 spans 12 amino acids. Trimming removed 4 bases at V and 8 bases at J, with 11 bases between. In nucleotides, the CDR3 is TGTGCCAGCAGTTGGCTCCGTGGAGGCTACACCTTC. This sequence encodes CASSWLRGGYTF.

The chain recombines TRBV20-1 with TRBJ2-3, with TRBD1 matching over 8 bases. CDR1 and CDR2 from the germline V gene are DFQATT and SNEGSKA (reference sequence). CDR3 length equals 18 residues. Trimming cost V 8 bases and J 1 base; bases outside gene matches: 20. Here the CDR3 reads CSSTQPSFGQGGTDTQYF. For the CDR3, the DNA is TGCAGTTCCACCCAGCCATCCTTCGGACAGGGAGGCACAGATACGCAGTATTTT.

This chain connects TRBV7-2 to TRBJ2-7; D is undetermined. V lost 1 base and J lost 7, with 11 bases in between. The CDR3 is made up of 13 amino acids. The germline V gene encodes CDR1 SGHTA and CDR2 FQGNSA. The CDR3 DNA is TGTGCCAGCAGCTTAGTGTTGAGGATGGAGCAGTACTTC. As protein: CASSLVLRMEQYF.

The CDR3 reads CSARGLARSYEQYF. The CDR3 DNA sequence: TGCAGTGCTAGGGGACTAGCGAGATCCTACGAGCAGTACTTC. This chain connects TRBV20-1 to TRBJ2-7, with 10 nucleotides matching TRBD2. CDR3 length: 14 amino acids. Germline-derived CDR1 and CDR2 are DFQATT and SNEGSKA (reference sequence). Germline trimming cut 3 bases from V and 1 base from J; bases unmatched to any gene: 3.

This clonotype occurred many times. The chain has TRBV6-5 and TRBJ1-1, with D unresolved. Germline V gene data show CDR1 as MNHEY and CDR2 as SVGAGI. The CDR3 contains 11 residues. The germline V and J ends were trimmed by 6 bases and 1 base, with 3 bases remaining between them. The CDR3 bases are TGTGCCAGCAGGAGGAACACTGAAGCTTTCTTT. Amino acids: CASRRNTEAFF.

The chain has TRBV6-1 and TRBJ1-1; D is possibly TRBD1 (5 bases). Germline V gene sequence: CDR1 MNHNS, CDR2 SASEGT. V shed 6 bases and J shed 4 bases, with 18 bases lying between them. The CDR3 consists of 15 residues. This chain's CDR3 is CASSKAGYGGTEAFF. CDR3 bases: TGTGCCAGCAGCAAAGCCGGCTATGGGGGCACTGAAGCTTTCTTT.

This clonotype was picked up a small number of times. This chain joins TRBV12-3 or TRBV12-4 and TRBJ2-5; D is perhaps TRBD1 or TRBD2 (5 bases each). CDR3 size: 14 residues. Trimming took off 0 bases at V and 5 bases at J, with 10 bases between the two ends. The CDR3 here is CASSLAVGEETQYF. CDR3 bases: TGTGCCAGCAGTTTAGCGGTAGGGGAGGAGACCCAGTACTTC.

V gene TRBV7-9 combines with J gene TRBJ2-3; a weak D match, TRBD1 (6 bases). The V end lost 4 bases, the J end lost 0 bases, and 11 bases lay between the germline ends. Germline values: CDR1 SEHNR, CDR2 FQNEAQ (reference sequence). The length of the CDR3 is 15 residues. CDR3 bases: TGTGCCAGCAGCTCTAACAGGGTTAGCACAGATACGCAGTATTTT. Its protein product is CASSSNRVSTDTQYF.

The V and J genes are TRBV3-1 and TRBJ2-3; 7 bases agree with TRBD1. Trimming at V came to 1 base and at J to 4 bases, leaving 14 bases not matched to a gene. CDR1 LGHDT and CDR2 YNNKEL come from the germline V gene (reference sequence). The CDR3 loop spans 18 amino acids. The CDR3 loop is CASSQVQGKIRGPDTQYF. DNA for the CDR3: TGTGCCAGCAGCCAAGTACAGGGGAAGATCCGCGGCCCAGATACGCAGTATTTT.

The genes are TRBV7-2 and TRBJ2-7, with D tentatively TRBD1 (5 bases). The CDR3 contains 15 residues. Trimming stripped 3 bases from V and 3 bases from J, with 15 bases between. Germline lookup yields CDR1 SGHTA and CDR2 FQGNSA. The CDR3 loop reads CASSFGTGDIYEQYF. The DNA of the CDR3 is TGTGCCAGCAGCTTTGGCACAGGTGATATCTACGAGCAGTACTTC.

Only a few counts were recorded for this clonotype. The chain has TRBV27 and TRBJ2-1, with D unresolved. The CDR3 covers 15 residues. Germline V gene sequence: CDR1 MNHEY, CDR2 SMNVEV (reference sequence). V was clipped by 0 bases and J by 0 bases, with 6 bases between them. The CDR3 spells CASSLSHTSYNEQFF. CDR3 nucleotide sequence: TGTGCCAGCAGTTTATCTCATACCTCCTACAATGAGCAGTTCTTC.

This clonotype was seen only a few times. The genes are TRBV7-2 and TRBJ2-7; 10 bases fit TRBD2. V lost 6 bases, J lost 7 bases, and 12 bases stayed unmatched. Germline V gene sequence: CDR1 SGHTA, CDR2 FQGNSA. The CDR3 totals 15 residues. CDR3 nucleotides: TGTGCCAGCAGTATAAAAAGCGGGAGGGGTCAAGAGCAGTACTTC. It encodes CASSIKSGRGQEQYF.

This clonotype was counted many times. V usage is TRBV29-1 and J usage is TRBJ2-2; 9 bases line up with TRBD1. CDR1 is SQVTM, CDR2 ANQGSEA, per germline. The J segment lost 6 bases and the V segment lost 4 bases, leaving 6 bases of the junction unmatched. The CDR3 is 14 amino acids. Here the CDR3 DNA reads TGCAGCGTTGGGGCTCGGACAGGGGCCGGGGAGCTGTTTTTT. It translates to CSVGARTGAGELFF.

The chain combines TRBV7-6 with TRBJ2-4; no clear D. Germline assignment: CDR1 SGHVS and CDR2 FNYEAQ. The CDR3 is 15 residues long. V was trimmed by 6 bases and J by 0 bases, leaving 12 bases between them. The CDR3 loop is CASSVGRRAKNIQYF. The CDR3 nucleotides are TGTGCCAGCAGTGTGGGCCGACGAGCCAAAAACATTCAGTACTTC.

This sequence joins TRBV7-8 and TRBJ1-1; 8 bases are shared with TRBD1. J gave up 1 base and V 4 bases, and 14 bases lay outside the gene matches. There are 18 residues in the CDR3. Looked up from germline, CDR1 is SGHVS and CDR2 is FQNEAQ. CDR3 residues: CASSWRTGTSYTNTEAFF. CDR3 nucleotide sequence: TGTGCCAGCAGCTGGCGGACAGGGACCTCCTATACGAACACTGAAGCTTTCTTT.

The chain has TRBV12-3 or TRBV12-4 and TRBJ2-1; the D is unclear. The CDR3 runs to 14 residues. Trimming took 8 bases from V and 0 from J, leaving 11 bases between them. CDR3 nucleotides: TGTGCCAGCGTCTCGGGCCTCTCCTACAATGAGCAGTTCTTC. Translated, it gives CASVSGLSYNEQFF.

Concerning this clonotype itself: Its ends do not fully match the called genes, so a read error is possible. This chain connects TRBV20-1 to TRBJ2-2; possibly TRBD1 for D (6 bases). CDR1 and CDR2 from the germline V gene are DFQATT and SNEGSKA (reference sequence). This CDR3 contains 14 residues. This chain's CDR3 is CSPRTGSNTGELFF. The CDR3 DNA reads TGCAGTCCTAGAACAGGGAGCAACACCGGGGAGCTGTTTTTT.